The 13 T cell receptor beta chains in this list originate from one sample, sequenced in a study of T cells in Graves' hyperthyroidism and ophthalmopathy. RNA transcripts served as the template for amplifying TCR beta CDR3 regions. Researchers ran a first-round RT-PCR on the TCR CDR3 using the HTBI primer set. One entry per CDR3 protein, called by TCRdb with MiXCR from the multiplex PCR reads. The sample lists more than 500,000 distinct CDR3 sequences, about 15% occurring once. Source material: blood. All receptors come from a young woman with Graves' ophthalmopathy.

Concerning this clonotype itself: A read error may explain this, as a much larger clone is one base away. The gene calls are TRBV5-1 and TRBJ2-5; 7 bases are a match to TRBD1. Germline-derived CDR1 and CDR2 are SGHRS and YFSETQ. This CDR3 has 13 amino acids. The CDR3 spells CASSTGQQETRYF. As DNA, the CDR3 is TGCGCCAGCAGCACGGGACAGCAAGAGACCCGGTACTTC.

This clonotype showed up many times. The rearrangement joins TRBV18 to TRBJ2-1; TRBD2 matches at 8 bases. The CDR3 spans 13 residues. Germline V gene lookup returns CDR1 KGHSH and CDR2 LQKENI. J was trimmed by 10 bases and V by 6 bases; bases with no gene match: 8. CDR3 DNA: TGTGCCAGCTCCCCAAGACGGGAGGGGGAGCAGTTCTTC. Protein: CASSPRREGEQFF.

Points on this clonotype: Being one base from a much bigger clone, this may be a read error. The V gene is TRBV20-1, the J gene TRBJ2-7; D uncertain. The CDR3 sequence is 14 residues long. From germline, CDR1 is DFQATT and CDR2 SNEGSKA (reference sequence). CDR3 in amino acids: CSATPFEASCEQYF. The CDR3, as DNA: TGCAGTGCTACCCCATTCGAAGCCTCCTGCGAGCAGTACTTC.

This clonotype has a count of ten or more. The chain employs TRBV2 and TRBJ2-7; 11 positions match TRBD2. Germline trimming cut 2 bases from V and 4 bases from J; bases unmatched to any gene: 4. Germline V lookup: CDR1 SNHLY, CDR2 FYNNEI. CDR3 size: 15 residues. This CDR3 is CASSETSGSQYEQYF. Written as DNA, the CDR3 is TGTGCCAGCAGTGAAACTAGCGGGAGCCAATACGAGCAGTACTTC.

This clonotype was seen ten or more times. The chain couples TRBV7-9 to TRBJ1-4; D unclear. Germline CDR1 SEHNR, CDR2 FQNEAQ (reference sequence). This CDR3 has 15 amino acids. Trimming took 1 base from V and 10 from J, leaving 16 bases between them. In nucleotides, the CDR3 is TGTGCCAGCAGCTTAGATGGCTCTCACGTAGTAAAACTGTTTTTT. Translating gives CASSLDGSHVVKLFF.

To note about this clonotype: Being one base from a much bigger clone, this may be a read error. The chain carries TRBV7-2 and TRBJ2-7; D unresolved. CDR1 is SGHTA, CDR2 FQGNSA, per germline. The CDR3 is 12 amino acids. CDR3 nucleotide sequence: TGTGCCAGCAGCTCGGGCGTGGACGAGCAGCACTTC. This translates into CASSSGVDEQHF.

The chain links TRBV10-3 to TRBJ2-3, with 10 nucleotides matching TRBD1. Looked up from germline, CDR1 is ENHRY and CDR2 is SYGVKD. V lost 5 bases and J lost 4; bases outside the gene matches: 6. This CDR3 is 15 amino acids long. As DNA, the CDR3 is TGTGCCATCAGTACGTTCGGACAGGGGGCAGATACGCAGTATTTT. Its translation is CAISTFGQGADTQYF.

The chain is built from TRBV9 and TRBJ2-7, with D perhaps TRBD2 (5 bases). This CDR3 contains 15 residues. Germline values: CDR1 SGDLS, CDR2 YYNGEE. Trimming left V 0 bases short and J 2 bases short, with 12 bases between. In DNA form, the CDR3 reads TGTGCCAGCAGCGTAGGGGAAGGAGGTACCTACGAGCAGTACTTC. Protein sequence: CASSVGEGGTYEQYF.

This clonotype has a count of ten or more. The V call is TRBV20-1, the J call TRBJ2-1; 7 positions agree with TRBD2. CDR1 is DFQATT and CDR2 is SNEGSKA in the germline V gene (reference sequence). Trimming at V came to 6 bases and at J to 6 bases, leaving 5 bases not matched to a gene. The CDR3 runs to 12 residues. The DNA for the CDR3 is TGCAGTGCAAGCGGGGAATTCAATGAGCAGTTCTTC. It codes for CSASGEFNEQFF.

J is TRBJ1-4 and V is TRBV12-3 or TRBV12-4, with TRBD1 matching 7 bases. The CDR3 totals 15 residues. With V trimmed by 4 bases and J by 4 bases, 6 bases remained unmatched. The CDR3 DNA sequence: TGTGCCAGCAGTTCCAGGGACAGAAGTAATGAAAAACTGTTTTTT. It is translated as CASSSRDRSNEKLFF.

The table lists this clonotype with many counts. V is TRBV9 and J is TRBJ1-4, with 10 bases lining up with TRBD1. Per the germline V gene, CDR1 is SGDLS and CDR2 is YYNGEE. The CDR3 is made up of 15 amino acids. Trimming cost V 4 bases and J 8 bases; bases outside gene matches: 8. CDR3 nucleotide sequence: TGTGCCAGCAGCCTAGGGACAGGGGTCGGAGAAAAACTGTTTTTT. Translated, it gives CASSLGTGVGEKLFF. Together with reference TRBV9 and TRBJ1-4, the CDR3 gives the full variable domain: DSGVTQTPKHLITATGQRVTLRCSPRSGDLSVYWYQQSLDQGLQFLIQYYNGEERAKGNILERFSAQQFPDLHSELNLSSLELGDSALYFCASSLGTGVGEKLFFGSGTQLSVL.

J is TRBJ2-1 and V is TRBV12-3 or TRBV12-4, with 14 bases identical to TRBD2. This CDR3 comprises 16 residues. V lost 4 bases, J lost 6 bases, and 5 bases stayed unmatched. The CDR3 region has the DNA TGTGCCAGCAGTTCCCGGACTAGCGGGAGGAGCAATGAGCAGTTCTTC. It is translated as CASSSRTSGRSNEQFF.

This clonotype appeared a few times. The V gene is TRBV7-2, the J gene TRBJ2-7, with D possibly TRBD2 on 6 matching bases. Germline V lookup: CDR1 SGHTA, CDR2 FQGNSA. The CDR3 spans 12 residues. V dropped 0 bases and J dropped 7 bases, with 7 bases sitting between them. This chain's CDR3 is CASSLAAGEQYF. The CDR3, as DNA: TGTGCCAGCAGCTTAGCGGCGGGGGAGCAGTACTTC.